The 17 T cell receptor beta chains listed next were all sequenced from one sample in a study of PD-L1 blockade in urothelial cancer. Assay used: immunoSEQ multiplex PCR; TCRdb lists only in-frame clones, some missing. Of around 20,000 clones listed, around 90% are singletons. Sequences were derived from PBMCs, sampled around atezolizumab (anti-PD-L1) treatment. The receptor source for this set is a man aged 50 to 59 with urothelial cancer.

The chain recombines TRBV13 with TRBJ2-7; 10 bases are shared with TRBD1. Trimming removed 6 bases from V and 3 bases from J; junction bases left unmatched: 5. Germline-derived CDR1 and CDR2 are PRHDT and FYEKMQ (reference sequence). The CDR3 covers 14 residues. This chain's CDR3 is CASRDRDRGYEQYF. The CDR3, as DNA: TGTGCCAGCAGGGACCGGGACAGGGGCTACGAGCAGTACTTC.

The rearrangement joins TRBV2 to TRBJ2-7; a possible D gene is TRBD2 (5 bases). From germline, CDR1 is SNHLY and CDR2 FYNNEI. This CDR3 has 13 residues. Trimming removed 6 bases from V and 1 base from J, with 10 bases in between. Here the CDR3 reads CASRTSGSYEQYF. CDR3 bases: TGTGCCAGCAGAACTAGTGGATCCTACGAGCAGTACTTC.

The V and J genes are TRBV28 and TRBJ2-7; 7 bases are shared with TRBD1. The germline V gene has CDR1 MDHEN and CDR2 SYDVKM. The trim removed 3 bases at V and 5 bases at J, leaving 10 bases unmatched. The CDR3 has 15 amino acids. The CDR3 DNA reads TGTGCCAGCAGTTTGGCCCGGTACAGGGGCAACGAGCAGTACTTC. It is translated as CASSLARYRGNEQYF.

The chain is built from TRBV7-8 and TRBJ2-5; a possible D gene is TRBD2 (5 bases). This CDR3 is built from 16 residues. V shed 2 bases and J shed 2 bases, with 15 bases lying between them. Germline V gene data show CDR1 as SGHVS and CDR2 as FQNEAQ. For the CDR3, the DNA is TGTGCCAGCAGCTTAAGGCCCGGGCTAGCTCAAGAGACCCAGTACTTC. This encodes CASSLRPGLAQETQYF.

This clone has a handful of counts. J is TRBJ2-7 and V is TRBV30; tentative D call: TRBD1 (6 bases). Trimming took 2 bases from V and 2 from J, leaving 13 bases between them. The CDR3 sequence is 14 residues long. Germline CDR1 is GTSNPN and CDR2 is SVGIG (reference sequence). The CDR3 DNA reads TGTGCCTGGAGTTCGTGGGACACCGCCTACGAGCAGTACTTC. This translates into CAWSSWDTAYEQYF.

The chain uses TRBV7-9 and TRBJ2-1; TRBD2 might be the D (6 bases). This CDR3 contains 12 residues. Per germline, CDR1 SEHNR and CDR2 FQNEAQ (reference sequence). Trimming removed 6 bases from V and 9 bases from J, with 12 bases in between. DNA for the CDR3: TGTGCCAGCAGATTGCGGGACGGTGAGCAGTTCTTC. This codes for CASRLRDGEQFF.

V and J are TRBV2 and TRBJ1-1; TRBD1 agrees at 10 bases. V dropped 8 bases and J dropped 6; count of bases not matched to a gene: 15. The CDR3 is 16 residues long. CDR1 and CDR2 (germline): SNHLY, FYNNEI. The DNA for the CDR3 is TGTGCCAGCTTAGGTTTTCAGGGGACAGGGGAATCTGAAGCTTTCTTT. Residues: CASLGFQGTGESEAFF.

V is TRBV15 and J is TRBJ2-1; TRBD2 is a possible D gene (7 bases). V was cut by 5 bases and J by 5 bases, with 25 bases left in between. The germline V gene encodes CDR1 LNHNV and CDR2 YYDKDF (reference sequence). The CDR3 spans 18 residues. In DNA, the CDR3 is TGTGCCACCAGCGGCCATGGGGGGGGGTCCTGGGACAACAATGAGCAGTTCTTC. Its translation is CATSGHGGGSWDNNEQFF.

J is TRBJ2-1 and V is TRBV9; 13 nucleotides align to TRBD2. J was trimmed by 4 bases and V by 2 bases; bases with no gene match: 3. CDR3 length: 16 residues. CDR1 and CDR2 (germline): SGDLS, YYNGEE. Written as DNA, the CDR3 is TGTGCCAGCAGCGTTGGACTAGCGGGGGATTACAATGAGCAGTTCTTC. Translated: CASSVGLAGDYNEQFF.

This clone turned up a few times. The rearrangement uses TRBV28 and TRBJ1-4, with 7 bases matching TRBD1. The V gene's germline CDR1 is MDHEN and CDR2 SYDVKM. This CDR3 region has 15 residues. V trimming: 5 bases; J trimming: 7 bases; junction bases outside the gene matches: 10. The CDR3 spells CASSADRDQGEKLFF. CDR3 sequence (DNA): TGTGCCAGCAGTGCCGACAGGGATCAGGGTGAAAAACTGTTTTTT.

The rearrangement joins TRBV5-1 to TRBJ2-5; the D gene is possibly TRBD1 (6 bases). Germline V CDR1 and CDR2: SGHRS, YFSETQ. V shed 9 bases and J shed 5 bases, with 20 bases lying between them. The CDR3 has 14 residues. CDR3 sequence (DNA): TGCGCCACAAAACGTCAGGGGCAGGCGGAGACCCAGTACTTC. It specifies CATKRQGQAETQYF.

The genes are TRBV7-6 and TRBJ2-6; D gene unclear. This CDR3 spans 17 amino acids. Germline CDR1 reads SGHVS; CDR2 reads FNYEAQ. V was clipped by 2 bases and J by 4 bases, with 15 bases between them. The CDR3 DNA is TGTGCCAGCAGCTTATCTAACAGTGCCTCCGGGGCCAACGTCCTGACTTTC. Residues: CASSLSNSASGANVLTF.

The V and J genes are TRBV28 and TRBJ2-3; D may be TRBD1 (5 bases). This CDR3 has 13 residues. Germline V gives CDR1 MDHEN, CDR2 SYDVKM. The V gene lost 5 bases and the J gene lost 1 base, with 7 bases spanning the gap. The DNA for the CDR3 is TGTGCCAGCAGTCCGACAGGCACAGATACGCAGTATTTT. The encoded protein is CASSPTGTDTQYF.

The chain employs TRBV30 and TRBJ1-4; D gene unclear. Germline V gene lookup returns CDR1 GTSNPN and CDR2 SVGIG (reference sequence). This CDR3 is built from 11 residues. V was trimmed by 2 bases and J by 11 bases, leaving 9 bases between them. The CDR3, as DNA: TGTGCCTGGAGTATTCGGGAGAAACTGTTTTTT. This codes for CAWSIREKLFF. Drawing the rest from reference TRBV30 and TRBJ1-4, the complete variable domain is SQTIHQWPATLVQPVGSPLSLECTVEGTSNPNLYWYRQAAGRGLQLLFYSVGIGQISSEVPQNLSASRPQDRQFILSSKKLLLSDSGFYLCAWSIREKLFFGSGTQLSVL.

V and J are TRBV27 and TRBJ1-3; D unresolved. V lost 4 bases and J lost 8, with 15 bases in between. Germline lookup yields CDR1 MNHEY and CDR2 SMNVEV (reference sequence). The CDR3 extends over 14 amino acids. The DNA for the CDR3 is TGTGCCAGCAGTTCGAAAGGCCCGAGGGACACCATATATTTT. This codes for CASSSKGPRDTIYF.

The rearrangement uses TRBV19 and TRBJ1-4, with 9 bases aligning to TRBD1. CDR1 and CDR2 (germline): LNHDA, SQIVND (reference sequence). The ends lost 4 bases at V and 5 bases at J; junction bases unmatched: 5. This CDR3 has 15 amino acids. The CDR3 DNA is TGTGCCAGTAGTACCAGACAGGGGGTGAATGAAAAACTGTTTTTT. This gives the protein CASSTRQGVNEKLFF. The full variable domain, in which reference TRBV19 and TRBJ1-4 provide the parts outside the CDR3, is DGGITQSPKYLFRKEGQNVTLSCEQNLNHDAMYWYRQDPGQGLRLIYYSQIVNDFQKGDIAEGYSVSREKKESFPLTVTSAQKNPTAFYLCASSTRQGVNEKLFFGSGTQLSVL.

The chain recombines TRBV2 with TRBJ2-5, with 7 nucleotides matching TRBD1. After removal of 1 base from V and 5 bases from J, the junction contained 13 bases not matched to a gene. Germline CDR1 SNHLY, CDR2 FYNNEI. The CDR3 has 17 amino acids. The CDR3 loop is CASSEEGGRTGGETQYF. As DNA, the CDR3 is TGTGCCAGCAGTGAAGAAGGGGGTAGGACAGGCGGGGAGACCCAGTACTTC.